The rows below give T cell receptor beta chains drawn from one sample of a study of blood T cell repertoires in COVID-19. Sequenced by immunoSEQ multiplex PCR; TCRdb stores in-frame clones only, minus some. The table lists some 76,000 clones, 86% of them singletons. Sequencing input: peripheral blood. The receptors were sampled from an elderly man in a cohort sampled during active COVID-19. The CDR3 runs from the conserved cysteine through the conserved F or W. A D gene is named only where the DNA matches it firmly. Only part of the rows carry a size: once, few, many, or a class if the clone is expanded.

V: TRBV11-3
J: TRBJ2-5
D: NA
size: once
DNA: TGTGCCAGCAGCTTGACGAGGCAAGAGACCCAGTACTTC
CDR3: CASSLTRQETQYF

V: TRBV7-8
J: TRBJ2-1
D: NA
size: few
DNA: TGTGCCAGCAGGCCGCAGGGCTACAATGAGCAGTTCTTC
CDR3: CASRPQGYNEQFF

V: TRBV24-1
J: TRBJ2-3
D: TRBD1
size: NA
DNA: TGTGCCACCAGAGGGACAGGGAGAATAGATACGCAGTATTTT
CDR3: CATRGTGRIDTQYF

V: TRBV3-1/TRBV3-2
J: TRBJ2-2
D: TRBD1
size: NA
DNA: TGTGCCAGCAGCCGGACTACAGGGGGAACCGGGGAGCTGTTTTTT
CDR3: CASSRTTGGTGELFF

V: TRBV7-8
J: TRBJ1-4
D: TRBD1
size: NA
DNA: TGTGCCAGCAGCCCTCAGGGGGCAACTAATGAAAAACTGTTTTTT
CDR3: CASSPQGATNEKLFF

V: TRBV6-6
J: TRBJ1-5
D: TRBD1
size: NA
DNA: TGTGCCAGCAGCGACAGGGTCGGGCAGCCCCAGCATTTT
CDR3: CASSDRVGQPQHF

V: TRBV7-2
J: TRBJ1-2
D: NA
size: once
DNA: TGTGCCAGCAGCTGGTCGGGACTCAACTATGGCTACACCTTC
CDR3: CASSWSGLNYGYTF

V: TRBV19
J: TRBJ1-1
D: TRBD1
size: NA
DNA: TGTGCCAGTAGTCCCACAGGGGGCAGCGCTGAAGCTTTCTTT
CDR3: CASSPTGGSAEAFF

V: TRBV4-1
J: TRBJ2-5
D: TRBD2
size: NA
DNA: TGCGCCAGCAGCCAAGATTGGGCTAGCGGGTACCAAGAGACCCAGTACTTC
CDR3: CASSQDWASGYQETQYF

V: TRBV5-4
J: TRBJ2-1
D: TRBD2
size: NA
DNA: TGTGCCAGCAGTCGTAGCGGGGAGACTTACAATGAGCAGTTCTTC
CDR3: CASSRSGETYNEQFF

V: TRBV3-1/TRBV3-2
J: TRBJ2-7
D: TRBD2
size: NA
DNA: TGTGCCAGCGAAACAAGCTTGACTAGCGGCTTCTACGAGCAGTACTTC
CDR3: CASETSLTSGFYEQYF

V: TRBV11-2
J: TRBJ2-3
D: TRBD2
size: once
DNA: TGTGCCAGCAGCCCTAGGACTAGCGGGAGACGATATAGCACAGATACGCAGTATTTT
CDR3: CASSPRTSGRRYSTDTQYF

V: TRBV28
J: TRBJ2-6
D: NA
size: NA
DNA: TGTGCCAGCAGTTTGGCCGGGTCTGGGGCCAACGTCCTGACTTTC
CDR3: CASSLAGSGANVLTF

V: TRBV4-3
J: TRBJ2-3
D: TRBD2
size: NA
DNA: TGCGCCAGCAGCACCCGGACTAGCGGGGGGGATACGCAGTATTTT
CDR3: CASSTRTSGGDTQYF

V: TRBV11-1
J: TRBJ2-4
D: NA
size: NA
DNA: TGTGCCAGCAGCTACAGGATCGACGTGAACATTCAGTACTTC
CDR3: CASSYRIDVNIQYF

V: TRBV5-4
J: TRBJ1-1
D: NA
size: NA
DNA: TGTGCCAGCAGCTTGGAGTCGGGGAACACTGAAGCTTTCTTT
CDR3: CASSLESGNTEAFF

V: TRBV15
J: TRBJ2-2
D: NA
size: NA
DNA: TGTGCCACCAGCACCGACTTAGCCGGGGAGCTGTTTTTT
CDR3: CATSTDLAGELFF

V: TRBV6-2/TRBV6-3
J: TRBJ1-1
D: TRBD1
size: NA
DNA: TGTGCCAGCAGTTACGAAAGGACAGGGAGGACTGAAGCTTTCTTT
CDR3: CASSYERTGRTEAFF

V: TRBV18
J: TRBJ1-6
D: TRBD1
size: NA
DNA: TGTGCCAGCTCGCCGACAGGGATGGGTTCACCCCTCCACTTT
CDR3: CASSPTGMGSPLHF

V: TRBV15
J: TRBJ2-5
D: TRBD1
size: few
DNA: TGTGCCACCATCCGGGACAGGGGGCTCGGAGAGACCCAGTACTTC
CDR3: CATIRDRGLGETQYF

V: TRBV7-2
J: TRBJ1-1
D: TRBD1
size: NA
DNA: TGTGCCAGCACCCGGACAGGGGGCCTGGCTGAAGCTTTCTTT
CDR3: CASTRTGGLAEAFF

V: TRBV5-4
J: TRBJ1-2
D: NA
size: NA
DNA: TGTGCCAGCAGCCCCGGGAACAGCGACACTCTCGGCTACACCTTC
CDR3: CASSPGNSDTLGYTF

V: TRBV3-1/TRBV3-2
J: TRBJ2-3
D: TRBD2
size: NA
DNA: TGTGCCAGCAGCCCCGTAGCGGGGGGGACAGATACGCAGTATTTT
CDR3: CASSPVAGGTDTQYF

V: TRBV7-9
J: TRBJ2-5
D: NA
size: NA
DNA: TGTGCCAGCAGCTTAACCCCGGGAGAGACCCAGTACTTC
CDR3: CASSLTPGETQYF

V: TRBV9
J: TRBJ2-5
D: NA
size: NA
DNA: TGTGCCAGCAGCGCCACTGGTGTGGAGACCCAGTACTTC
CDR3: CASSATGVETQYF

V: TRBV5-5
J: TRBJ2-7
D: NA
size: NA
DNA: TGTGCCAGCAGCACCAGGGTAACCGAGCAGTACTTC
CDR3: CASSTRVTEQYF

V: TRBV5-6
J: TRBJ2-2
D: NA
size: NA
DNA: TGTGCCAGCAGCCCCCGGGATGCGAACACCGGGGAGCTGTTTTTT
CDR3: CASSPRDANTGELFF

V: TRBV11-2
J: TRBJ2-1
D: TRBD1
size: NA
DNA: TGTGCCAGCAGCCCCCCGGACAGGGGCAATGAGCAGTTCTTC
CDR3: CASSPPDRGNEQFF

V: TRBV18
J: TRBJ1-3
D: TRBD1
size: NA
DNA: TGTGCCAGCTCACCGTCCGAGGCAGGGGGTAATGGAAACACCATATATTTT
CDR3: CASSPSEAGGNGNTIYF

V: TRBV14
J: TRBJ2-3
D: TRBD1
size: NA
DNA: TGTGCCAGCAGCCAGGACAGGGGGCTTAGCCTTGTTTTCGCAGATACGCAGTATTTT
CDR3: CASSQDRGLSLVFADTQYF

V: TRBV3-1/TRBV3-2
J: TRBJ1-2
D: NA
size: NA
DNA: TGTGCCAGCAGCCAAGCCAGGGGAGATGGCTACACCTTC
CDR3: CASSQARGDGYTF

V: TRBV19
J: TRBJ2-7
D: TRBD1
size: NA
DNA: TGTGCCAGTAGTATTCCTGAAACAGGGGTCGAGCAGTACTTC
CDR3: CASSIPETGVEQYF

V: TRBV7-6
J: TRBJ1-5
D: NA
size: NA
DNA: TGTGCCAGCAGCCAGGGGCCGAGTAGCAATCAGCCCCAGCATTTT
CDR3: CASSQGPSSNQPQHF

V: TRBV10-1
J: TRBJ1-2
D: NA
size: NA
DNA: TGCGCCAGCAGTGGGGAGGGGGGGTGTTCTCGCTACACCTTC
CDR3: CASSGEGGCSRYTF

V: TRBV2
J: TRBJ2-1
D: TRBD2
size: NA
DNA: TGTGCCAGCAGTGCGGCCGGGACTACGAGCAATGAGCAGTTCTTC
CDR3: CASSAAGTTSNEQFF

V: TRBV4-1
J: TRBJ1-2
D: TRBD1
size: NA
DNA: TGCGCCAGCAGCGACAGGGGGCGCGGGGTCTATGGCTACACCTTC
CDR3: CASSDRGRGVYGYTF

V: TRBV24-1
J: TRBJ1-1
D: NA
size: NA
DNA: TGTGCCACCAGTGATGTGGGGGGAAACACTGAAGCTTTCTTT
CDR3: CATSDVGGNTEAFF

V: TRBV7-3
J: TRBJ2-7
D: TRBD1
size: NA
DNA: TGTGCCAGCAGTCTCAGCGGACAGGGTAACTACGAGCAGTACTTC
CDR3: CASSLSGQGNYEQYF

V: TRBV2
J: TRBJ1-5
D: NA
size: NA
DNA: TGTGCCAGCATGAGTGGGAGAGATCAGCCCCAGCATTTT
CDR3: CASMSGRDQPQHF

V: TRBV6-5
J: TRBJ2-1
D: TRBD2
size: NA
DNA: TGTGCCAGCAAGACACTAGCGGGGCTATACAATGAGCAGTTCTTC
CDR3: CASKTLAGLYNEQFF

V: TRBV3-1/TRBV3-2
J: TRBJ1-2
D: NA
size: NA
DNA: TGTGCCAGCAGCCTCAGCGGGACCGGAGGCTACACCTTC
CDR3: CASSLSGTGGYTF

V: TRBV6-2/TRBV6-3
J: TRBJ1-1
D: TRBD1
size: NA
DNA: TGTGCCAGCAGCGGAGGGACAGGGGGAACGAACACTGAAGCTTTCTTT
CDR3: CASSGGTGGTNTEAFF